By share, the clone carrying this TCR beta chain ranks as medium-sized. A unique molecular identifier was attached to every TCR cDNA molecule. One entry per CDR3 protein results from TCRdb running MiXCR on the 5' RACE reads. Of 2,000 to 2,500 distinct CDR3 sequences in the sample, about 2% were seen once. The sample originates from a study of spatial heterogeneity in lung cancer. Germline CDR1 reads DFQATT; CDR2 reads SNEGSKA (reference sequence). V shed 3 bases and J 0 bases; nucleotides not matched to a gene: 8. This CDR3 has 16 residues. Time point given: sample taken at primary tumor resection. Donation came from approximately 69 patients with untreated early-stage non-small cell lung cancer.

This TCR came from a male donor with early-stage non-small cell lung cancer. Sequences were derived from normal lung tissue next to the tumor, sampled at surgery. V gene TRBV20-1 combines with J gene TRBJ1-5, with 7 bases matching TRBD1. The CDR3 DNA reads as TGCAGTGCTAGCACTGGACAGGAGAATAGCAATCAGCCCCAGCATTTT. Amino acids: CSASTGQENSNQPQHF.